These 19 T cell receptor beta chains came from one sample sequenced in a study of blood T cell repertoires in COVID-19. TCRdb's table, derived via immunoSEQ multiplex PCR, lists solely in-frame clones and lacks some. This table holds 150,000 or so clones, roughly nine tenths found once. Sequenced: peripheral blood. The receptors come from a man between 60 and 75 years old with active or convalescent COVID-19.

This sequence joins TRBV12-3 or TRBV12-4 and TRBJ1-2; D might be TRBD1 (5 bases). The CDR3 consists of 12 residues. V lost 7 bases and J 2 bases, leaving 8 bases between the germline ends. The CDR3 DNA sequence: TGTGCCAGCAAAGGGGAAAACTATGGCTACACCTTC. This codes for CASKGENYGYTF.

The chain joins TRBV7-9 to TRBJ1-5; the D gene is possibly TRBD1 (6 bases). Germline V gives CDR1 SEHNR, CDR2 FQNEAQ (reference sequence). This CDR3 region has 14 residues. V was trimmed by 5 bases and J by 6 bases, leaving 14 bases between them. The CDR3 is CASSVGQLGQPQHF. The CDR3 nucleotides are TGTGCCAGCAGCGTCGGACAGTTGGGTCAGCCCCAGCATTTT.

This clone was recorded a few times. CDR3 DNA: TGCGCCAGCAGCTTGGAGGCAGGTGGCAATCAGCCCCAGCATTTT. Its translation is CASSLEAGGNQPQHF. The genes are TRBV5-1 and TRBJ1-5; D remains ambiguous. Germline V gene sequence: CDR1 SGHRS, CDR2 YFSETQ. The ends were cut back, 0 bases at V and 2 bases at J, with 9 bases in the middle. This CDR3 contains 15 residues.

The rearrangement links TRBV5-1 to TRBJ1-1, with unresolved D. Looked up from germline, CDR1 is SGHRS and CDR2 is YFSETQ. V lost 6 bases and J 3 bases, leaving 18 bases between the germline ends. The CDR3 has 15 residues. The DNA for the CDR3 is TGCGCCAGCACAGAGTCAACACCTAGCGACACTGAAGCTTTCTTT. Amino acid sequence: CASTESTPSDTEAFF.

The genes are TRBV7-8 and TRBJ1-1; 8 nucleotides align to TRBD1. The length of the CDR3 is 16 residues. V lost 2 bases and J lost 1; bases outside the gene matches: 6. CDR1 SGHVS and CDR2 FQNEAQ come from the germline V gene. DNA of the CDR3: TGTGCCAGCAGCTTAATGGGACAGGCTACGAACACTGAAGCTTTCTTT. It is translated as CASSLMGQATNTEAFF.

This rearrangement joins TRBV7-9 to TRBJ1-3; 9 positions agree with TRBD1. With V trimmed by 2 bases and J by 3 bases, 8 bases remained unmatched. This CDR3 is built from 17 residues. The germline CDR1 and CDR2 sequences are SEHNR and FQNEAQ (reference sequence). The CDR3 loop is CASSLSGTGFFGNTIYF. The CDR3, as DNA: TGTGCCAGCAGCTTATCCGGGACAGGGTTCTTTGGAAACACCATATATTTT.

The V and J genes are TRBV7-9 and TRBJ1-2; D unclear. CDR1 is SEHNR, CDR2 FQNEAQ, per germline (reference sequence). The length of the CDR3 is 14 residues. V lost 8 bases, J lost 0 bases, and 13 bases lay in between. The chain's CDR3 is CASGNRRTNYGYTF. For the CDR3, the DNA is TGTGCCAGCGGAAACAGACGAACTAACTATGGCTACACCTTC.

The chain has TRBV5-4 and TRBJ2-7; a possible D gene is TRBD1 (6 bases). CDR1 and CDR2 (germline): SGHNT, YYREEE (reference sequence). V was clipped by 0 bases and J by 4 bases, with 11 bases between them. The CDR3 consists of 14 residues. The DNA for the CDR3 is TGTGCCAGCAGCTTGGAGGCAGGGGAGTACGAGCAGTACTTC. It encodes CASSLEAGEYEQYF.

The V call is TRBV6-5, the J call TRBJ1-1; 11 bases fit TRBD1. J was trimmed by 5 bases and V by 10 bases; bases with no gene match: 6. CDR1 and CDR2 (germline): MNHEY, SVGAGI. The CDR3 is 13 amino acids. The CDR3 here is CATGQGARTEAFF. For the CDR3, the DNA is TGTGCCACAGGACAGGGGGCACGAACTGAAGCTTTCTTT.

V is TRBV7-2 and J is TRBJ2-5; possible D gene TRBD1, 5 bases. This CDR3 contains 15 residues. V lost 5 bases and J 4 bases, leaving 17 bases between the germline ends. The germline V gene has CDR1 SGHTA and CDR2 FQGNSA. The DNA for the CDR3 is TGTGCCAGCAGCCCCACGTGGGGCTGGGGAGAGACCCAGTACTTC. Its translation: CASSPTWGWGETQYF. The variable domain in full, completed from reference TRBV7-2 and TRBJ2-5, reads GAGVSQSPSNKVTEKGKDVELRCDPISGHTALYWYRQSLGQGLEFLIYFQGNSAPDKSGLPSDRFSAERTGGSVSTLTIQRTQQEDSAVYLCASSPTWGWGETQYFGPGTRLLVL.

The V and J genes are TRBV5-4 and TRBJ1-6, with 10 bases matching TRBD1. Germline lookup yields CDR1 SGHNT and CDR2 YYREEE (reference sequence). Losses at the gene ends were 4 bases for V and 10 bases for J; bases not matched to a gene: 8. The CDR3 spans 15 residues. CDR3: CASSVSGTGASPLHF. The CDR3 coding sequence is TGTGCCAGCAGCGTGTCCGGGACAGGGGCCTCACCCCTCCACTTT.

The rearrangement links TRBV4-1 to TRBJ2-1; D is possibly TRBD2 (6 bases). This CDR3 is built from 17 residues. Between the trimmed V and J ends, which lost 1 base and 0 bases, there was a span of 13 bases. The V gene's germline CDR1 is MGHRA and CDR2 YSYEKL. CDR3 DNA sequence: TGCGCCAGCAGCCAAGTTTATGGACTAAGCTCCTACAATGAGCAGTTCTTC. Translating gives CASSQVYGLSSYNEQFF.

The rearrangement uses TRBV7-2 and TRBJ2-1; TRBD2 aligns across 15 bases. The CDR3 is 15 amino acids. From germline, CDR1 is SGHTA and CDR2 FQGNSA. J gave up 8 bases and V 4 bases, and 3 bases lay outside the gene matches. The CDR3 bases are TGTGCCAGCAGCTGGACTAGCGGGGGGGCCTATGAGCAGTTCTTC. Protein product: CASSWTSGGAYEQFF.

The CDR3 coding sequence is TGTGCCAGCAGCCAACATGTAGACACTGAAGCTTTCTTT. Amino acid sequence: CASSQHVDTEAFF. The rearrangement links TRBV3-1 (or the pseudogene TRBV3-2) to TRBJ1-1; D uncertain. Germline CDR1 and CDR2: LGHDT and YNNKEL (reference sequence). This CDR3 contains 13 residues. Trimming left V 2 bases short and J 3 bases short, with 7 bases between.

This clone was seen only a few times. V usage is TRBV18 and J usage is TRBJ1-2; no reliable D call. Trimming removed 2 bases at V and 4 bases at J, with 14 bases between. The CDR3 sequence is 15 residues long. Germline assignment: CDR1 KGHSH and CDR2 LQKENI. The CDR3 DNA follows: TGTGCCAGCTCACCAGAGCCCGGACTTTTCTATGGCTACACCTTC. It codes for CASSPEPGLFYGYTF.

The chain joins TRBV19 to TRBJ1-3; unclear D gene. Trimming took 7 bases from V and 0 from J, leaving 10 bases between them. Germline CDR1 LNHDA, CDR2 SQIVND (reference sequence). This CDR3 has 14 residues. CDR3 loop: CASTPGNSGNTIYF. The CDR3 region has the DNA TGTGCCAGTACCCCAGGAAACTCTGGAAACACCATATATTTT. The full variable domain, rest sourced from reference TRBV19 and TRBJ1-3, is DGGITQSPKYLFRKEGQNVTLSCEQNLNHDAMYWYRQDPGQGLRLIYYSQIVNDFQKGDIAEGYSVSREKKESFPLTVTSAQKNPTAFYLCASTPGNSGNTIYFGEGSWLTVV.

In regard to this clone: Other DNA sequences in this specimen translate into the identical CDR3. The chain couples TRBV11-2 to TRBJ1-3, with D perhaps matching TRBD1 (5 bases). Looked up from germline, CDR1 is SGHAT and CDR2 is FQNNGV. There are 14 residues in the CDR3. V lost 5 bases to trimming and J lost 0 bases, with 8 bases between them. CDR3 DNA sequence: TGTGCCAGCAGCCTGGGGGGCTCTGGAAACACCATATATTTT. Translated, it gives CASSLGGSGNTIYF. The whole variable domain, remainder taken from reference TRBV11-2 and TRBJ1-3, is EAGVAQSPRYKIIEKRQSVAFWCNPISGHATLYWYQQILGQGPKLLIQFQNNGVVDDSQLPKDRFSAERLKGVDSTLKIQPAKLEDSAVYLCASSLGGSGNTIYFGEGSWLTVV.

The chain employs TRBV19 and TRBJ2-5; tentative D call: TRBD2 (6 bases). Germline loops: CDR1 LNHDA, CDR2 SQIVND (reference sequence). CDR3 length equals 10 residues. V dropped 8 bases and J dropped 5 bases, with 6 bases sitting between them. The CDR3 reads CASGRETQYF. CDR3 sequence (DNA): TGTGCCAGTGGGAGGGAGACCCAGTACTTC.

J is TRBJ1-3 and V is TRBV7-9; D is uncertain. CDR1 is SEHNR, CDR2 FQNEAQ, per germline (reference sequence). The germline V and J ends were trimmed by 2 bases and 2 bases, with 10 bases remaining between them. CDR3 length: 15 residues. The CDR3 here is CASSLNQEAGNTIYF. The CDR3 coding sequence is TGTGCCAGCAGCTTAAACCAGGAGGCTGGAAACACCATATATTTT.